These 7 T cell receptor beta chains were sequenced from one sample in a study of T cell responses to AZD1222 COVID-19 vaccine. Assay: immunoSEQ multiplex PCR; the TCRdb copy retains only in-frame clones and omits some. The sample records some 170,000 clones, 85% to 95% being singletons. Sample: peripheral blood, taken on day 0 of AZD1222 vaccination. These receptors were taken from an adult in good health.

The CDR3 DNA sequence: TGTGCCAGTAGAAGTTCTGGGGCCAACGTCCTGACTTTC. It is translated as CASRSSGANVLTF. This chain uses TRBV19 with TRBJ2-6; D not resolved. Per germline, CDR1 LNHDA and CDR2 SQIVND (reference sequence). V lost 6 bases and J lost 1, with 4 bases in between. The CDR3 is 13 residues long.

The chain uses TRBV19 and TRBJ2-2; a weak D match, TRBD1 (7 bases). Germline CDR1 reads LNHDA; CDR2 reads SQIVND (reference sequence). The CDR3 contains 16 residues. Between the trimmed V and J ends, which lost 6 bases and 6 bases, there was a span of 20 bases. CDR3 sequence (DNA): TGTGCCAGTAGCGCACGACAGGGAGGAGTAGCCGGGGAGCTGTTTTTT. This codes for CASSARQGGVAGELFF.

This clone was observed a single time. The chain recombines TRBV5-1 with TRBJ2-3; maybe TRBD2 (5 bases). The CDR3 length is 19 residues. The V end was cut by 3 bases, the J end by 0 bases, with 23 bases between. CDR1 SGHRS and CDR2 YFSETQ come from the germline V gene. The chain's CDR3 is CASSSDDPDWRSSTDTQYF. The CDR3 DNA sequence: TGCGCCAGCAGCTCCGATGACCCGGACTGGCGATCTAGCACAGATACGCAGTATTTT.

The chain joins TRBV24-1 to TRBJ2-1; 7 positions agree with TRBD1. CDR3 size: 20 residues. Germline-derived CDR1 and CDR2 are KGHDR and SFDVKD. Losses at the gene ends were 3 bases for V and 7 bases for J; bases not matched to a gene: 23. Here the CDR3 reads CATSDSGVALRDREKNEQFF. The CDR3 DNA sequence: TGTGCCACCAGTGATAGTGGGGTGGCGTTACGAGACAGGGAAAAGAATGAGCAGTTCTTC.

This clone has only one observation. The chain recombines TRBV19 with TRBJ2-5, with TRBD2 identical over 8 bases. CDR3 length: 14 amino acids. In germline, CDR1 is LNHDA, CDR2 SQIVND (reference sequence). The trim removed 4 bases at V and 4 bases at J, leaving 5 bases unmatched. The CDR3 bases are TGTGCCAGTAGTAACGGGGGGGCCGGAGAGACCCAGTACTTC. The encoded protein is CASSNGGAGETQYF. Full variable domain (missing parts from reference TRBV19 and TRBJ2-5): DGGITQSPKYLFRKEGQNVTLSCEQNLNHDAMYWYRQDPGQGLRLIYYSQIVNDFQKGDIAEGYSVSREKKESFPLTVTSAQKNPTAFYLCASSNGGAGETQYFGPGTRLLVL.

This chain links TRBV23-1 with TRBJ1-2; D remains unclear. TRBV23-1 is an open reading frame whose function is uncertain. Trimming took off 10 bases at V and 2 bases at J, with 14 bases between the two ends. This CDR3 has 13 residues. CDR3: CANPIRLNYGYTF. The DNA for the CDR3 is TGCGCCAACCCCATAAGGTTGAACTATGGCTACACCTTC.

The rearrangement joins TRBV11-1 to TRBJ2-5, with TRBD2 matching 8 bases. The J segment lost 5 bases and the V segment lost 6 bases, leaving 14 bases of the junction unmatched. This CDR3 region has 16 residues. CDR1 and CDR2 (germline): SGHAT, FQDESV (reference sequence). The DNA of the CDR3 is TGTGCCAGCAGGGGACTAGTTAGGCCGGGAGAGGAGACCCAGTACTTC. Translated, it gives CASRGLVRPGEETQYF. Based on the CDR3 plus reference TRBV11-1 and TRBJ2-5, the full variable domain is EAEVAQSPRYKITEKSQAVAFWCDPISGHATLYWYRQILGQGPELLVQFQDESVVDDSQLPKDRFSAERLKGVDSTLKIQPAELGDSAMYLCASRGLVRPGEETQYFGPGTRLLVL.